The 12 T cell receptor beta chains presented below share a single source sample, sequenced in a study of cytomegalovirus exposure and HLA in healthy donors. PCR was performed using 60 Vbeta and 13 Jbeta primers. Libraries were prepared by immunoSEQ multiplex PCR; TCRdb keeps only in-frame clonotypes and omits some of them. The data contain about 120,000 clones, over 65% of them singletons. The sequencing input was PBMCs. Receptor source: a middle-aged woman in good health and CMV-seropositive.

CDR3: CASSLGSNEQFF. The CDR3 coding sequence is TGTGCCAGCAGCTTAGGGAGCAATGAGCAGTTCTTC. This chain joins TRBV11-2 and TRBJ2-1, with D uncertain. This CDR3 is built from 12 residues. Germline V gene data show CDR1 as SGHAT and CDR2 as FQNNGV. Trimming took off 1 base at V and 6 bases at J, with 4 bases between the two ends.

V is TRBV5-1 and J is TRBJ2-7, with 7 bases lining up with TRBD2. CDR3 length equals 16 residues. The germline CDR1 and CDR2 sequences are SGHRS and YFSETQ. The V gene end was trimmed by 2 bases and the J gene end by 2 bases; junction bases not matched to a gene: 10. This CDR3 reads CASSLSPSGATYEQYF. The CDR3, as DNA: TGCGCCAGCAGCTTATCTCCCAGCGGGGCTACCTACGAGCAGTACTTC. The full variable domain, completed using reference TRBV5-1 and TRBJ2-7, is KAGVTQTPRYLIKTRGQQVTLSCSPISGHRSVSWYQQTPGQGLQFLFEYFSETQRNKGNFPGRFSGRQFSNSRSEMNVSTLELGDSALYLCASSLSPSGATYEQYFGPGTRLTVT.

The J gene is TRBJ2-5, the V gene TRBV9; 9 nucleotides align to TRBD2. The germline CDR1 and CDR2 sequences are SGDLS and YYNGEE. V was pared by 0 bases and J by 3 bases, with 9 bases of the junction left unmatched. The length of the CDR3 is 17 residues. The CDR3 is CASSVEEWRGGKETQYF. As DNA, the CDR3 is TGTGCCAGCAGCGTAGAGGAGTGGCGGGGGGGCAAAGAGACCCAGTACTTC.

The genes are TRBV29-1 and TRBJ2-2; D is perhaps TRBD1 (6 bases). Trimming took 2 bases from V and 0 from J, leaving 19 bases between them. Germline lookup yields CDR1 SQVTM and CDR2 ANQGSEA. The CDR3 is 18 residues long. This chain's CDR3 is CSVETLFLDSPNTGELFF. The CDR3 DNA reads as TGCAGCGTTGAAACCCTCTTTTTGGACAGCCCGAACACCGGGGAGCTGTTTTTT.

This sequence joins TRBV18 and TRBJ2-6; no clear D. This CDR3 is built from 14 residues. Germline V gene sequence: CDR1 KGHSH, CDR2 LQKENI. V lost 5 bases, J lost 0 bases, and 5 bases lay in between. DNA of the CDR3: TGTGCCAGCTCAACTCCCTCTGGGGCCAACGTCCTGACTTTC. Translation gives CASSTPSGANVLTF.

V usage is TRBV9 and J usage is TRBJ2-5; D not resolved. Looked up from germline, CDR1 is SGDLS and CDR2 is YYNGEE. The CDR3 runs 15 residues. Deletions cut 0 bases from V and 3 bases from J, with 12 bases between. The CDR3 DNA reads as TGTGCCAGCAGCGTAGGGGCTACTTGGGAAGAGACCCAGTACTTC. This codes for CASSVGATWEETQYF.

The chain uses TRBV6-6 and TRBJ1-2; 10 bases are a match to TRBD1. The ends lost 5 bases at V and 7 bases at J; junction bases unmatched: 7. Germline V gives CDR1 MNHNY, CDR2 SVGAGI (reference sequence). The CDR3 length is 14 residues. The DNA for the CDR3 is TGTGCCAGCAGTGATCCGGGACAGGGGTTTGGCTACACCTTC. Translation: CASSDPGQGFGYTF.

V is TRBV5-6 and J is TRBJ2-5, with D possibly matching TRBD1 (5 bases). Near its end, the DNA agrees better with TRBJ2-7, so the J call may be wrong. The CDR3 extends over 13 amino acids. Germline CDR1 reads SGHDT; CDR2 reads YYEEEE. The CDR3 nucleotides read TGTGCCAGCTACTCCTGGGGCGGCTACGAGCAGTACTTC. Translation gives CASYSWGGYEQYF.

This clone has a handful of counts. The rearrangement joins TRBV5-3 to TRBJ1-1, with 8 bases matching TRBD1. TRBV5-3 is flagged as an ORF with uncertain function. J gave up 1 base and V 4 bases, and 9 bases lay outside the gene matches. CDR3 length equals 16 residues. CDR3 bases: TGTGCCAGAAGCGATAGTTGGACAGGGAGGAACACTGAAGCTTTCTTT. Its protein is CARSDSWTGRNTEAFF.

The CDR3 nucleotides read TGTGCCAGCTGCCCGGGGGAGGGCGAGGAGCAGTACTTC. Translating gives CASCPGEGEEQYF. The chain recombines TRBV18 with TRBJ2-7; 7 bases are a match to TRBD2. This CDR3 has 13 amino acids. The V segment lost 7 bases and the J segment 7 bases; nucleotides outside the gene matches: 10. Germline values: CDR1 KGHSH, CDR2 LQKENI.

The chain links TRBV19 to TRBJ2-7; TRBD2 aligns across 9 bases. Unmatched junction bases numbered 3, after V lost 8 bases and J lost 4 bases. The CDR3 is 12 amino acids. Germline CDR1 is LNHDA and CDR2 is SQIVND (reference sequence). The CDR3 region is CASSTSGYEQYF. The CDR3 region has the DNA TGTGCCAGTTCGACTAGCGGATACGAGCAGTACTTC. Using reference TRBV19 and TRBJ2-7 for the parts outside the CDR3, the full variable domain is DGGITQSPKYLFRKEGQNVTLSCEQNLNHDAMYWYRQDPGQGLRLIYYSQIVNDFQKGDIAEGYSVSREKKESFPLTVTSAQKNPTAFYLCASSTSGYEQYFGPGTRLTVT.

The rearrangement joins TRBV5-1 to TRBJ1-4; tentative D call: TRBD1 (5 bases). The CDR3 covers 14 residues. V shed 4 bases and J shed 3 bases, with 10 bases lying between them. Germline-derived CDR1 and CDR2 are SGHRS and YFSETQ. The CDR3 loop is CASSRGGANEKLFF. The CDR3 DNA reads as TGCGCCAGCAGCCGGGGGGGGGCTAATGAAAAACTGTTTTTT.